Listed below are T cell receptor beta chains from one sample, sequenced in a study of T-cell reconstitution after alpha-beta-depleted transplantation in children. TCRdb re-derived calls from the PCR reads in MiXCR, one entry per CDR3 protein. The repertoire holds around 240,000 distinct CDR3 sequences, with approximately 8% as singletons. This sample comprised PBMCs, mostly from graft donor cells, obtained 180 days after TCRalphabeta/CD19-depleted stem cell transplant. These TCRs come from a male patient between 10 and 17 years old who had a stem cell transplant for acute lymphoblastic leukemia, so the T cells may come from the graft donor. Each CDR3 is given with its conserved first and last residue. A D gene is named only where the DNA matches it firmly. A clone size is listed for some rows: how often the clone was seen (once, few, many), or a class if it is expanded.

CDR3 DNA: TGTGCCAGTAGTATTGGGCCAGATACGCAGTATTTT
CDR3 protein: CASSIGPDTQYF
J gene: TRBJ2-3
D gene: -
clone size: many
V gene: TRBV19

CDR3 DNA: TGTGCCAGCAGCTTGGGACAGGGGAGAACCCAAGAGACCCAGTACTTC
CDR3 protein: CASSLGQGRTQETQYF
J gene: TRBJ2-5
D gene: TRBD1
clone size: few
V gene: TRBV13

CDR3 DNA: TGCGCCAGCAGGATGGAGGCTAGCGGTCCAGGGACAGATACGCAGTATTTT
CDR3 protein: CASRMEASGPGTDTQYF
J gene: TRBJ2-3
D gene: TRBD2
clone size: many
V gene: TRBV5-1

CDR3 DNA: TGCAGCGTTGAAGTTCTCAGGGGAGCAAGGCCTGAAGCTTTCTTT
CDR3 protein: CSVEVLRGARPEAFF
J gene: TRBJ1-1
D gene: -
clone size: many
V gene: TRBV29-1

CDR3 DNA: TGTGCCAGCAGCTTAGCGGGGGCCTACAATGAGCAGTTCTTC
CDR3 protein: CASSLAGAYNEQFF
J gene: TRBJ2-1
D gene: -
clone size: many
V gene: TRBV7-2

CDR3 DNA: TGTGCCATCATCGGGTTAGCTAACTATGGCTACACCTTC
CDR3 protein: CAIIGLANYGYTF
J gene: TRBJ1-2
D gene: -
clone size: many
V gene: TRBV10-3

CDR3 DNA: TGCAGTGCTAGAGAAGGATTATCCTACGAGCAGTACTTC
CDR3 protein: CSAREGLSYEQYF
J gene: TRBJ2-7
D gene: -
clone size: many
V gene: TRBV20-1

CDR3 DNA: TGTGCCAGCAGTTTTTCAACGGGAGGCAAAGAGACCCAGTACTTC
CDR3 protein: CASSFSTGGKETQYF
J gene: TRBJ2-5
D gene: TRBD2
clone size: many
V gene: TRBV28

CDR3 DNA: TGCAGTGCTAGAGATAGGGAACAGGGCACCTACGAGCAGTACTTC
CDR3 protein: CSARDREQGTYEQYF
J gene: TRBJ2-7
D gene: -
clone size: many
V gene: TRBV20-1

CDR3 DNA: TGCAGTGCTAGCGACGACAGGGCCCCCACAGATACGCAGTATTTT
CDR3 protein: CSASDDRAPTDTQYF
J gene: TRBJ2-3
D gene: TRBD1
clone size: many
V gene: TRBV20-1

CDR3 DNA: TGTGCCAGCAGCTTATCAGGAAGAGGGTACCAAGAGACCCAGTACTTC
CDR3 protein: CASSLSGRGYQETQYF
J gene: TRBJ2-5
D gene: -
clone size: many
V gene: TRBV7-2

CDR3 DNA: TGTGCCAGCAGCTTAGGGGGGGTTTACACTGAAGCTTTCTTT
CDR3 protein: CASSLGGVYTEAFF
J gene: TRBJ1-1
D gene: -
clone size: many
V gene: TRBV7-8

CDR3 DNA: TGTGCCACCACTCCCTGGGTGCAAGAGACCCAGTACTTC
CDR3 protein: CATTPWVQETQYF
J gene: TRBJ2-5
D gene: -
clone size: many
V gene: TRBV15

CDR3 DNA: TGTGCCAGCAGCTCACGGGGGGGCGGAGAGACCCAGTACTTC
CDR3 protein: CASSSRGGGETQYF
J gene: TRBJ2-5
D gene: TRBD2
clone size: many
V gene: TRBV7-6

CDR3 DNA: TGCAGTGCTAGAGGGACTCCGGCCCACGAGCAGTACTTC
CDR3 protein: CSARGTPAHEQYF
J gene: TRBJ2-7
D gene: -
clone size: many
V gene: TRBV20-1

CDR3 DNA: TGTGCCAGCAGTACACCATTCGACGGTAACACTGAAGCTTTCTTT
CDR3 protein: CASSTPFDGNTEAFF
J gene: TRBJ1-1
D gene: -
clone size: many
V gene: TRBV7-9

CDR3 DNA: TGCAGCGTTGAAGGCGGACAGGGAGGGGGGTACGAGCAGTACTTC
CDR3 protein: CSVEGGQGGGYEQYF
J gene: TRBJ2-7
D gene: -
clone size: many
V gene: TRBV29-1

CDR3 DNA: TGTGCCAGCAGCCCCCTGGGGGGGGAAGCCCCGGGCTATGGCTACACCTTC
CDR3 protein: CASSPLGGEAPGYGYTF
J gene: TRBJ1-2
D gene: -
clone size: many
V gene: TRBV4-2

CDR3 DNA: TGTGCCAGCAGTCTGGGACAGGGGTTCCGAGACACTGAAGCTTTCTTT
CDR3 protein: CASSLGQGFRDTEAFF
J gene: TRBJ1-1
D gene: TRBD1
clone size: -
V gene: TRBV28

CDR3 DNA: TGTGCTAGTGGTTTGGTGGCGACAACAGGGGCGGGTCAGCCCCAGCATTTT
CDR3 protein: CASGLVATTGAGQPQHF
J gene: TRBJ1-5
D gene: TRBD1
clone size: many
V gene: TRBV12-5

CDR3 DNA: TGTGCCAGCAGCTTAGCGTGGCAGGAGAACCAAGAGACCCAGTACTTC
CDR3 protein: CASSLAWQENQETQYF
J gene: TRBJ2-5
D gene: -
clone size: many
V gene: TRBV13

CDR3 DNA: TGTGCCAGCAGTTTTACCGGGAGAAACGAGCAGTACTTC
CDR3 protein: CASSFTGRNEQYF
J gene: TRBJ2-7
D gene: -
clone size: many
V gene: TRBV7-9

CDR3 DNA: TGTGCCATCAGTGAGGGCTCTAAGGATGAGCAGTTCTTC
CDR3 protein: CAISEGSKDEQFF
J gene: TRBJ2-1
D gene: -
clone size: many
V gene: TRBV10-3

CDR3 DNA: TGTGCCAGCAGCCAACCCCAGGACAGCCTCCTCAATCAGCCCCAGCATTTT
CDR3 protein: CASSQPQDSLLNQPQHF
J gene: TRBJ1-5
D gene: -
clone size: many
V gene: TRBV16

CDR3 DNA: TGTGCCAGTCGGTCCGCAGGTCCAACTAATGAAAAACTGTTTTTT
CDR3 protein: CASRSAGPTNEKLFF
J gene: TRBJ1-4
D gene: -
clone size: few
V gene: TRBV27

CDR3 DNA: TGTGCCAGCTCACCGCAAGAGGGGGCCTATGGCTACACCTTC
CDR3 protein: CASSPQEGAYGYTF
J gene: TRBJ1-2
D gene: TRBD1
clone size: many
V gene: TRBV18

CDR3 DNA: TGCAGTGCTTCCTTGGCTGGCAGCTCCTACGAGCAGTACTTC
CDR3 protein: CSASLAGSSYEQYF
J gene: TRBJ2-7
D gene: -
clone size: few
V gene: TRBV20-1

CDR3 DNA: TGTGCCAGCAGCCCTACGGCCGGGACTAGGGCTCGGGGAACGCAGTATTTT
CDR3 protein: CASSPTAGTRARGTQYF
J gene: TRBJ2-3
D gene: TRBD2
clone size: many
V gene: TRBV7-8

CDR3 DNA: TGCAGTGCTAGAGAGGTCTTCACAGATACGCAGTATTTT
CDR3 protein: CSAREVFTDTQYF
J gene: TRBJ2-3
D gene: -
clone size: many
V gene: TRBV20-1

CDR3 DNA: TGTGCCACCAGTGTCGGACAGGGGGCCCACGAGCAGTACTTC
CDR3 protein: CATSVGQGAHEQYF
J gene: TRBJ2-7
D gene: TRBD1
clone size: -
V gene: TRBV24-1

CDR3 DNA: TGTGCCAGCATGACGGTTAACTATAATTCACCCCTCCACTTT
CDR3 protein: CASMTVNYNSPLHF
J gene: TRBJ1-6
D gene: -
clone size: many
V gene: TRBV27

CDR3 DNA: TGTGCCAGCAGTTTACGGCGGGGGCTCACCGGGGAGCTGTTTTTT
CDR3 protein: CASSLRRGLTGELFF
J gene: TRBJ2-2
D gene: -
clone size: few
V gene: TRBV28

CDR3 DNA: TGTGCCAGCAGTGAACCTGGCGGCTACGAGCAGTACTTC
CDR3 protein: CASSEPGGYEQYF
J gene: TRBJ2-7
D gene: -
clone size: many
V gene: TRBV27

CDR3 DNA: TGTGCCAGCAGCCAAGGTTTATGGGGCCTGGATAATTCATCCCTCCACTTT
CDR3 protein: CASSQGLWGLDNSSLHF
J gene: TRBJ1-6
D gene: -
clone size: -
V gene: TRBV4-2

CDR3 DNA: TGCAGTGCTAGAGTCTTGGGGACACCGCAAGAGACCCAGTACTTC
CDR3 protein: CSARVLGTPQETQYF
J gene: TRBJ2-5
D gene: -
clone size: few
V gene: TRBV20-1

CDR3 DNA: TGTGCCAGCAGCCGCAAGATGGCAGCTGGAAGCGGGGAGCTGTTTTTT
CDR3 protein: CASSRKMAAGSGELFF
J gene: TRBJ2-2
D gene: -
clone size: many
V gene: TRBV6-5

CDR3 DNA: TGCAGTGCTAGACTAGCGGGAGTACGATACGAGCAGTTCTTC
CDR3 protein: CSARLAGVRYEQFF
J gene: TRBJ2-1
D gene: TRBD2
clone size: many
V gene: TRBV20-1

CDR3 DNA: TGCGCCAGCAGCCAAGTCGCGACTAGCGCGACCTACGAGCAGTACTTC
CDR3 protein: CASSQVATSATYEQYF
J gene: TRBJ2-7
D gene: TRBD2
clone size: few
V gene: TRBV4-3

CDR3 DNA: TGTGCCAGCAGCCCCTGGCTCCTCTACGAGCAGTACTTC
CDR3 protein: CASSPWLLYEQYF
J gene: TRBJ2-7
D gene: -
clone size: -
V gene: TRBV5-6

CDR3 DNA: TGTGCCAGCAGTCAGACCCTAGCGGGGGTAGGCGGGGAGCTGTTTTTT
CDR3 protein: CASSQTLAGVGGELFF
J gene: TRBJ2-2
D gene: TRBD2
clone size: many
V gene: TRBV6-2/TRBV6-3